One and the same sample provided the 21 T cell receptor beta chains below, sequenced in a study of molecular identifiers for immune sequencing clone quantification. TCRdb re-called the PCR reads through MiXCR, storing one row per CDR3 protein. The repertoire holds 85,000 to 100,000 distinct CDR3 sequences, with over 20% as singletons. The source material was naive CD8+ T cells from blood, with Jurkat cell RNA spiked in. Subset described: FACS-sorted CD8+CD4-CCR7+CD45RA+ naive T cells. These receptors all stem from a human donor in good health. Some libraries in this study had Jurkat cell RNA spiked in.

The chain uses TRBV28 and TRBJ2-3; 7 positions match TRBD2. The CDR3 is made up of 16 amino acids. Germline-derived CDR1 and CDR2 are MDHEN and SYDVKM. Trimming at V came to 3 bases and at J to 1 base, leaving 7 bases not matched to a gene. DNA for the CDR3: TGTGCCAGCAGTTTTCTTACTAGCGACCGCACAGATACGCAGTATTTT. It encodes CASSFLTSDRTDTQYF. Based on the CDR3 plus reference TRBV28 and TRBJ2-3, the full variable domain is DVKVTQSSRYLVKRTGEKVFLECVQDMDHENMFWYRQDPGLGLRLIYFSYDVKMKEKGDIPEGYSVSREKKERFSLILESASTNQTSMYLCASSFLTSDRTDTQYFGPGTRLTVL.

The DNA for the CDR3 is TGTGCCAGCAGCATTGACACGAGGAACACTGAAGCTTTCTTT. This encodes CASSIDTRNTEAFF. This chain links TRBV5-4 with TRBJ1-1; D remains unclear. Trimming removed 4 bases at V and 1 base at J, with 11 bases between. Germline V gives CDR1 SGHNT, CDR2 YYREEE (reference sequence). The CDR3 length is 14 residues.

The rearrangement uses TRBV20-1 and TRBJ2-1; 8 bases line up with TRBD2. The junction had 8 bases not matched to a gene; V was cut back by 3 bases and J by 4 bases. From germline, CDR1 is DFQATT and CDR2 SNEGSKA (reference sequence). The CDR3 consists of 15 residues. CDR3: CSASSETSVYNEQFF. Here the CDR3 DNA reads TGCAGTGCTAGTTCCGAGACTAGCGTTTACAATGAGCAGTTCTTC.

This clonotype was picked up many times. The CDR3 nucleotides are TGTGCCAGCAGCCAATCAAAGGGGGCGAGTTATGGCTACACCTTC. Translating it yields CASSQSKGASYGYTF. The chain combines TRBV16 with TRBJ1-2, with 7 nucleotides matching TRBD1. The trim removed 0 bases at V and 5 bases at J, leaving 6 bases unmatched. This CDR3 comprises 15 residues. Germline values: CDR1 KGHSY, CDR2 FQNENV.

The genes are TRBV9 and TRBJ2-6, with D hard to call. The germline V gene has CDR1 SGDLS and CDR2 YYNGEE. Between the trimmed V and J ends, which lost 3 bases and 0 bases, there was a span of 10 bases. The CDR3 totals 16 residues. In DNA, the CDR3 is TGTGCCAGCAGCGCCACACCAAACTCTGGGGCCAACGTCCTGACTTTC. This encodes CASSATPNSGANVLTF.

On this clonotype itself: A much bigger clone sits one base away, suggesting this may be a read error. This chain links TRBV12-3 or TRBV12-4 with TRBJ2-3, with 11 positions matching TRBD2. The CDR3 consists of 16 residues. Trimming at V came to 6 bases and at J to 4 bases, leaving 9 bases not matched to a gene. The CDR3 DNA reads TGTGCCAGCAGCCACCACACTAGCGGGAGCGCAGATACGCAGTATTTT. Its protein is CASSHHTSGSADTQYF.

This clonotype has ten or more counts. The chain combines TRBV4-3 with TRBJ1-1, with D hard to call. The CDR3 is 12 amino acids. V shed 3 bases and J shed 4 bases, with 6 bases lying between them. The germline gives CDR1 LGHNA, CDR2 YSLEER. The CDR3 DNA reads as TGCGCCAGCAGCCATTGGGGCACTGAAGCTTTCTTT. The encoded protein is CASSHWGTEAFF.

J is TRBJ2-5 and V is TRBV3-1; 15 nucleotides match TRBD2. CDR1 LGHDT and CDR2 YNNKEL come from the germline V gene (reference sequence). This CDR3 region has 18 residues. J was trimmed by 1 base and V by 4 bases; bases with no gene match: 7. This chain's CDR3 is CASSPGTSGGTIQETQYF. DNA of the CDR3: TGTGCCAGCAGCCCAGGGACTAGCGGGGGGACCATCCAAGAGACCCAGTACTTC.

Many counts were recorded for this clonotype. The gene calls are TRBV28 and TRBJ2-3, with a tentative D call TRBD2 (6 bases). V lost 10 bases and J lost 0, with 14 bases in between. Germline V lookup: CDR1 MDHEN, CDR2 SYDVKM. CDR3 length equals 14 residues. In DNA, the CDR3 is TGTGCCATCGGGGGAGCAACTAGCACAGATACGCAGTATTTT. Translated: CAIGGATSTDTQYF.

Points on this clonotype: It may be a read error: a sequence one base away is much more abundant. Given the absence of the conserved phenylalanine or tryptophan at the CDR3 end, a read error is likely. The chain is built from TRBV7-9 and TRBJ1-1; TRBD1 matches at 7 bases. Trimming removed 5 bases from V and 6 bases from J; junction bases left unmatched: 15. The CDR3 extends over 16 amino acids. From germline, CDR1 is SEHNR and CDR2 FQNEAQ (reference sequence). The CDR3 reads CASSLPYQGDYAEAFS. DNA of the CDR3: TGTGCCAGCAGCCTTCCATACCAGGGGGATTACGCTGAAGCTTTCTCT.

This clonotype was detected once. This may come from a read error, since a much larger clone is one base off. Because it lacks the conserved phenylalanine or tryptophan at the end, this CDR3 is likely a read error. The rearrangement joins TRBV2 to TRBJ2-7; the D call may be TRBD1 or TRBD2 (5 bases each). Trimming removed 3 bases at V and 3 bases at J, with 12 bases between. CDR1 is SNHLY and CDR2 is FYNNEI in the germline V gene. This CDR3 is built from 14 residues. CDR3 nucleotides: TGTGCCAGCAGTGAGGGACGGGGAAGCTACGAGCAGTACCTC. Translation gives CASSEGRGSYEQYL.

This clonotype was observed a handful of times. The V gene is TRBV19, the J gene TRBJ1-1; D not certain. Germline V gene lookup returns CDR1 LNHDA and CDR2 SQIVND (reference sequence). With 8 bases removed from V and 3 bases from J, the gap between germline ends came to 16 bases. The CDR3 length is 14 residues. DNA for the CDR3: TGTGCCAGTCGGAACATCGGGTTGGACACTGAAGCTTTCTTT. It encodes CASRNIGLDTEAFF. Together with reference TRBV19 and TRBJ1-1, the CDR3 gives the full variable domain: DGGITQSPKYLFRKEGQNVTLSCEQNLNHDAMYWYRQDPGQGLRLIYYSQIVNDFQKGDIAEGYSVSREKKESFPLTVTSAQKNPTAFYLCASRNIGLDTEAFFGQGTRLTVV.

The genes are TRBV7-9 and TRBJ2-7; 8 bases map to TRBD1. There are 15 residues in the CDR3. Germline V gene sequence: CDR1 SEHNR, CDR2 FQNEAQ (reference sequence). V gave up 5 bases and J gave up 4 bases; unmatched junction bases: 10. Here the CDR3 reads CASSQGQGVVYEQYF. As DNA, the CDR3 is TGTGCCAGCAGCCAAGGACAGGGAGTTGTATACGAGCAGTACTTC.

With regard to this clonotype: Just one base apart from a much larger clone, this may be a read error. The V gene is TRBV7-3, the J gene TRBJ2-7, with 8 positions matching TRBD2. The germline gives CDR1 SGHTA, CDR2 FQGTGA. This CDR3 contains 17 residues. With 4 bases clipped from V and 0 bases from J, the junction kept 11 bases outside the gene matches. The CDR3 bases are TGTGCCAGCAGCTCATGCGCCTCAGCGGGAGCCTCCTACGAGCAGTACTTC. Translating it yields CASSSCASAGASYEQYF.

This clonotype was seen many times. The V call is TRBV24-1, the J call TRBJ2-3; 9 bases line up with TRBD1. With 7 bases clipped from V and 6 bases from J, the junction kept 4 bases outside the gene matches. CDR3 size: 13 residues. Germline V gene lookup returns CDR1 KGHDR and CDR2 SFDVKD. The CDR3 sequence: CATSGTGTDTQYF. The CDR3 DNA reads as TGTGCCACCAGCGGGACAGGGACCGATACGCAGTATTTT.

Turning to this clonotype: Possible read error: a much larger clone is one base away. The V and J genes are TRBV27 and TRBJ2-1; the D is unclear. The CDR3 covers 13 residues. V was cut by 11 bases and J by 1 base, with 12 bases left in between. CDR1 MNHEY and CDR2 SMNVEV come from the germline V gene (reference sequence). The CDR3 nucleotides are TGTGCCGGCAAAGCGAGATCCTACAATGAGCAGTTCTTC. It encodes CAGKARSYNEQFF.

This clonotype was seen many times. This chain links TRBV7-9 with TRBJ1-1; 10 bases match TRBD1. V gave up 11 bases and J gave up 5 bases; unmatched junction bases: 8. Germline V gene data show CDR1 as SEHNR and CDR2 as FQNEAQ (reference sequence). The CDR3 loop spans 13 amino acids. CDR3 region: CASGTGEDTEAFF. The DNA of the CDR3 is TGTGCCTCCGGGACAGGGGAGGATACTGAAGCTTTCTTT.

This chain links TRBV27 with TRBJ2-7; D might be TRBD1 or TRBD2, each matching 5 bases. The CDR3 has 14 residues. The V end was cut by 7 bases, the J end by 5 bases, with 18 bases between. Germline V gene lookup returns CDR1 MNHEY and CDR2 SMNVEV (reference sequence). CDR3: CASTPGRGHHEQYF. The CDR3 DNA sequence: TGTGCCAGCACCCCGGGACGGGGTCACCACGAGCAGTACTTC.

This clonotype was picked up many times. The chain couples TRBV7-2 to TRBJ2-7; 10 bases agree with TRBD2. Germline CDR1 SGHTA, CDR2 FQGNSA. The CDR3 totals 17 residues. V lost 1 base to trimming and J lost 5 bases; unmatched junction nucleotides: 11. For the CDR3, the DNA is TGTGCCAGCAGCTTAGATCCTAGCGGGGGCTTCAGCGACGAGCAGTACTTC. This sequence encodes CASSLDPSGGFSDEQYF.

This clonotype appeared many times. V is TRBV20-1 and J is TRBJ1-1; 7 bases fit TRBD1. In germline, CDR1 is DFQATT, CDR2 SNEGSKA (reference sequence). After removal of 1 base from V and 4 bases from J, the junction contained 21 bases not matched to a gene. The CDR3 runs 19 residues. The CDR3: CSARAAPGQHIGMSTEAFF. CDR3 sequence (DNA): TGCAGTGCTAGAGCTGCCCCGGGACAGCACATAGGGATGAGCACTGAAGCTTTCTTT.

As to this clonotype: A read error may explain this, as a much larger clone is one base away. This chain uses TRBV29-1 with TRBJ2-2; a weak D match, TRBD2 (6 bases). Germline CDR1 SQVTM, CDR2 ANQGSEA. The CDR3 contains 13 residues. CDR3 sequence: CSVAGIRAGGLFF. The DNA of the CDR3 is TGCAGCGTAGCAGGGATCAGGGCCGGGGGGCTGTTTTTT.